Presented here are 17 T cell receptor beta chains from one specimen sequenced in a study of T cell responses to AZD1222 COVID-19 vaccine. This table comes from immunoSEQ multiplex PCR, and its TCRdb copy is limited to in-frame clones, with some not included. The sample holds around 200,000 clones, approximately 86% seen once. Source: peripheral blood, taken on day 0 of AZD1222 vaccination. The receptors were gathered from an adult in good health.

The DNA for the CDR3 is TGTGCCAGCAGTCCCCGGGCCAGGGGAAAGAGGCCAGGGCAGCCCCAGCATTTT. Protein sequence: CASSPRARGKRPGQPQHF. J is TRBJ1-5 and V is TRBV28; maybe TRBD1 (6 bases). Germline CDR1 is MDHEN and CDR2 is SYDVKM. V shed 5 bases and J shed 7 bases, with 27 bases lying between them. The CDR3 loop spans 18 amino acids. The variable domain in full, with the rest retrieved from reference TRBV28 and TRBJ1-5, is DVKVTQSSRYLVKRTGEKVFLECVQDMDHENMFWYRQDPGLGLRLIYFSYDVKMKEKGDIPEGYSVSREKKERFSLILESASTNQTSMYLCASSPRARGKRPGQPQHFGDGTRLSIL.

The V and J genes are TRBV6-5 and TRBJ1-6; perhaps TRBD1 as D (5 bases). The CDR3 runs to 13 residues. From germline, CDR1 is MNHEY and CDR2 SVGAGI. Trimming pared 9 bases from V and 3 bases from J, leaving 9 bases between. The CDR3 sequence: CASGGDYNSPLHF. The DNA of the CDR3 is TGTGCCAGTGGGGGAGACTATAATTCACCCCTCCACTTT.

The rearrangement links TRBV9 to TRBJ1-5; D is unresolved. Germline V lookup: CDR1 SGDLS, CDR2 YYNGEE. The CDR3 contains 13 residues. V was cut by 0 bases and J by 4 bases, with 5 bases left in between. CDR3 residues: CASSVGRNQPQHF. The CDR3 bases are TGTGCCAGCAGCGTAGGTAGAAATCAGCCCCAGCATTTT.

This clone was observed a single time. The rearrangement uses TRBV5-6 and TRBJ2-3; D unclear. V lost 4 bases to trimming and J lost 7 bases, with 13 bases between them. The CDR3 runs 13 residues. Germline CDR1 and CDR2: SGHDT and YYEEEE. CDR3 DNA sequence: TGTGCCAGCAGCCCCGCTGGGGTTTATACGCAGTATTTT. Its translation is CASSPAGVYTQYF.

V and J are TRBV7-2 and TRBJ2-2, with 8 nucleotides matching TRBD2. The CDR3 sequence is 15 residues long. Germline V CDR1 and CDR2: SGHTA, FQGNSA. With 7 bases clipped from V and 5 bases from J, the junction kept 9 bases outside the gene matches. The chain's CDR3 is CASTLTGGPTGELFF. As DNA, the CDR3 is TGTGCCAGCACCCTTACGGGGGGGCCGACCGGGGAGCTGTTTTTT.

This clone was found once. The chain carries TRBV6-4 and TRBJ2-3; the D gene is possibly TRBD2 (5 bases). V gave up 2 bases and J gave up 0 bases, with 12 bases separating them. The CDR3 spans 16 residues. The germline V gene has CDR1 MRHNA and CDR2 SNTAGT. CDR3 DNA: TGTGCCAGCAGTGACGATATACGGGGAAGCACAGATACGCAGTATTTT. Its protein is CASSDDIRGSTDTQYF.

The V call is TRBV5-1, the J call TRBJ1-1; 10 positions match TRBD1. V lost 0 bases to trimming and J lost 11 bases; unmatched junction nucleotides: 7. The CDR3 spans 14 residues. Germline CDR1 is SGHRS and CDR2 is YFSETQ. The CDR3 region is CASSLAGTGETAFF. DNA of the CDR3: TGCGCCAGCAGCTTGGCCGGGACAGGGGAGACGGCTTTCTTT.

The chain uses TRBV6-6 and TRBJ1-1, with 9 bases lining up with TRBD1. With 5 bases clipped from V and 5 bases from J, the junction kept 12 bases outside the gene matches. The CDR3 loop spans 16 amino acids. Germline V CDR1 and CDR2: MNHNY, SVGAGI (reference sequence). CDR3 in amino acids: CASSRLPTGGKTEAFF. CDR3 DNA: TGTGCCAGCAGTCGACTCCCAACAGGGGGCAAAACTGAAGCTTTCTTT.

The chain combines TRBV2 with TRBJ1-6; TRBD1 matches at 7 bases. The CDR3 consists of 15 residues. Per germline, CDR1 SNHLY and CDR2 FYNNEI. The junction had 6 bases not matched to a gene; V was cut back by 1 base and J by 9 bases. Here the CDR3 reads CASSEEQGRASPLHF. DNA for the CDR3: TGTGCCAGCAGTGAAGAACAGGGGCGGGCTTCACCCCTCCACTTT.

This chain uses TRBV28 with TRBJ2-7; possibly TRBD1 for D (6 bases). The germline gives CDR1 MDHEN, CDR2 SYDVKM. The germline V and J ends were trimmed by 3 bases and 7 bases, with 22 bases remaining between them. This CDR3 is 16 amino acids long. CDR3 loop: CASSFSGAGALAEQYF. The CDR3 DNA follows: TGTGCCAGCAGTTTCTCCGGAGCAGGGGCACTCGCGGAGCAGTACTTC.

The chain uses TRBV2 and TRBJ2-5, with 9 nucleotides matching TRBD1. The CDR3 contains 15 residues. Germline V lookup: CDR1 SNHLY, CDR2 FYNNEI. Trimming removed 6 bases from V and 4 bases from J; junction bases left unmatched: 9. The CDR3 DNA sequence: TGTGCCAGCAGAACCCGGGACAGGGTAGTAGAGACCCAGTACTTC. This encodes CASRTRDRVVETQYF.

Turning to this clone: The same CDR3 also results from other DNA sequences found in this sample. The chain employs TRBV9 and TRBJ1-1; 7 bases align to TRBD1. Germline V gene data show CDR1 as SGDLS and CDR2 as YYNGEE. The junction had 3 bases not matched to a gene; V was cut back by 2 bases and J by 2 bases. This CDR3 region has 14 residues. The CDR3 protein is CASSVSGGNTEAFF. In nucleotides, the CDR3 is TGTGCCAGCAGCGTCTCAGGGGGAAACACTGAAGCTTTCTTT.

There are a few counts of this clone. The chain has TRBV2 and TRBJ1-5, with TRBD1 identical over 9 bases. This CDR3 spans 18 amino acids. The V gene end was trimmed by 5 bases and the J gene end by 2 bases; junction bases not matched to a gene: 13. Germline lookup yields CDR1 SNHLY and CDR2 FYNNEI. The CDR3 DNA reads TGTGCCAGCAGTCTGGCGAACCTACGACAGGGGGGCAATCAGCCCCAGCATTTT. As protein: CASSLANLRQGGNQPQHF.

This chain uses TRBV3-1 (or the pseudogene TRBV3-2) with TRBJ2-7; D unclear. Looked up from germline, CDR1 is LGHDT and CDR2 is YNNKEL (reference sequence). Trimming left V 4 bases short and J 4 bases short, with 8 bases between. The CDR3 contains 12 residues. The CDR3 reads CASSLLGYEQYF. As DNA, the CDR3 is TGTGCCAGCAGCCTCCTCGGGTACGAGCAGTACTTC.

The chain uses TRBV28 and TRBJ1-1, with D uncertain. CDR3 length: 14 residues. V dropped 2 bases and J dropped 2 bases, with 9 bases sitting between them. Looked up from germline, CDR1 is MDHEN and CDR2 is SYDVKM. Here the CDR3 reads CASSLALINTEAFF. The CDR3 region has the DNA TGTGCCAGCAGTTTAGCCCTGATAAACACTGAAGCTTTCTTT.

The chain employs TRBV11-2 and TRBJ1-1; D might be TRBD1 (6 bases). This CDR3 has 13 amino acids. Trimming shortened V by 5 bases and J by 0 bases, and 7 bases separated the two germline ends. Germline V gene data show CDR1 as SGHAT and CDR2 as FQNNGV. The CDR3 DNA reads as TGTGCCAGCAGCACAGGGTTGAACACTGAAGCTTTCTTT. Amino acid sequence: CASSTGLNTEAFF.

The chain couples TRBV7-9 to TRBJ1-4; D gene unclear. Trimming stripped 4 bases from V and 5 bases from J, with 14 bases between. CDR3 length: 15 amino acids. From germline, CDR1 is SEHNR and CDR2 FQNEAQ (reference sequence). The CDR3 region is CASSSRSTPNEKLFF. The CDR3 nucleotides read TGTGCCAGCAGCTCCAGGTCGACCCCGAATGAAAAACTGTTTTTT.